This T cell receptor (beta chain) derives from a study of CDR3 diversity in severe acne. Using its own MiXCR run on the PCR reads, TCRdb lists one record per CDR3 protein. The table includes tens of thousands of distinct CDR3 sequences, about 49% detected once. This clonotype was seen ten or more times. One junction end disagrees with the germline gene, perhaps due to a read error. The CDR3 extends over 11 amino acids. CDR1 is SQVTM and CDR2 is ANQGSEA in the germline V gene. This TCR came from a male donor with severe acne vulgaris. J is TRBJ2-1 and V is TRBV29-1; 8 positions match TRBD2. Sequencing was done on a sample of blood. CDR3 in amino acids: CSAGEVGLGLF. Written as DNA, the CDR3 is TGCAGCGCCGGGGAAGTGGGACTAGGGCTCTTC.